This entry features one TCR beta chain sequence. The antigen it binds to is not known. No base quality information exists; no much larger clone differs at one position. The collaborating institutions used their own protocols to collect whole blood in K2EDTA tubes. For TCRbeta analysis, collaborators shipped samples as frozen whole blood, isolated PBMCs, or DNA extracted from either of those sample types. V loses 5 bases, J loses 9 bases, and the germline ends lie 14 bases apart. CDR3 length: 13 amino acids, cysteine to phenylalanine. Kept here is only the CDR3 DNA, which spans 39 bases and is read in frame from base 1. CDR1 and CDR2 (SGHTA, FQGTGA) derive from the germline V gene. The data derive from a study of blood T cell repertoires in COVID-19 (dated by TCRdb to about 2020). Regarding the complete study: Samples covering the acute and convalescent phases of COVID-19 were provided by collaborators in the United States, Italy and Spain. The material from the prospective study consisted of cDNA or gDNA derived from T cells, B-cell-depleted T cells, or PBMCs. Deeply sampled blood TCRbeta repertoires from subjects exposed to, actively infected with, or recovered from COVID-19 were included in the dataset. The repertoires were released in a freely available public database intended as a resource for research on the immune response to SARS-CoV-2. The samples were drawn from two sources: the first 160 participants of the ongoing ImmuneRACE study, and 1,254 subjects contributed by 6 global collaborators. A de-identified subject ID, COVID-19 status, age in years and sex were almost always included in the sample metadata. HLA class I and class II types, where available, came from metadata supplied by the sample provider rather than from assay-based typing.

The immunoSEQ Assay, a bias-controlled multiplex PCR, was used to amplify TCRbeta CDR3 regions from genomic DNA. For the original study's pipeline: The number of nucleated cells in each sample was estimated from the amplification of reference gene primers within the assay. To quantify the absolute abundance of each unique TCRbeta CDR3 rearrangement, sequence reads were collapsed and filtered. For each sample, productive Simpson clonality was calculated as the square root of Simpson's diversity index across productive rearrangements. TCRdb holds this immuneACCESS table with in-frame rearrangements only. Some clones are missing; in checked studies, unresolved V genes explain under half, and the rest has no known cause. That table gives V, J and clone size, and the DNA gave D and trimming. Here the sample has around 63,000 clones; approximately 88% occur a single time. The ten largest clones add up to roughly 3.5% of the sample.

The study at large found these results: Clinical and demographic metadata were provided uncurated, with the amount varying by source and participant.

The clonotype comes from a man in his fifties or sixties with active COVID-19. The sequenced sample consisted of peripheral blood. The receptor chain draws on TRBV7-3 and TRBJ2-1, with TRBD2 perhaps the D gene, on 6 matching bases. The CDR3 corresponds to CASSPGTSGEQFF. In nucleotides, the sequence is TGTGCCAGCAGCCCCGGGACTTCGGGTGAGCAGTTCTTC.